This T cell receptor (beta chain) was captured in a study of T cell responses to AZD1222 COVID-19 vaccine. This clone was found once. The table came from immunoSEQ multiplex PCR; TCRdb's copy has only in-frame clones and leaves some out. The sample records more than 95,000 clones, roughly 85% being singletons. Trimming removed 4 bases from V and 8 bases from J; junction bases left unmatched: 5. This CDR3 spans 13 amino acids. The germline V gene has CDR1 SGHRS and CDR2 YFSETQ. This specimen consisted of peripheral blood, obtained on day 0 of MenACWY control vaccination. The TCR comes from an adult in good health. The genes are TRBV5-1 and TRBJ1-2; 10 positions match TRBD1. The CDR3 DNA reads TGCGCCAGCAGCACCGGGACAGGGGAAGGCTACACCTTC. This codes for CASSTGTGEGYTF.